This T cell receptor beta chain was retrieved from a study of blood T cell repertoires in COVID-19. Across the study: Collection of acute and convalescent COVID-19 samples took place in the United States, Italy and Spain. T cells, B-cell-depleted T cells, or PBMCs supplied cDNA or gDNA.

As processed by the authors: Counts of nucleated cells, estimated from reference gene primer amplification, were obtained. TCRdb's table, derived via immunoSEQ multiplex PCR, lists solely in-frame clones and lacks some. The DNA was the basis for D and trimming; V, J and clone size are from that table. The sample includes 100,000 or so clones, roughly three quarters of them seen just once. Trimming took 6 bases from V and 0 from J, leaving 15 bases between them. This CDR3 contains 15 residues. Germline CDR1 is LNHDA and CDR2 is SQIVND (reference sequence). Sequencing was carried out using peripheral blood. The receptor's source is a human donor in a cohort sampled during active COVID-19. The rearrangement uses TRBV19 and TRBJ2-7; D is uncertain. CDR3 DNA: TGTGCCAGTAGCCCCGACTCGATCAGCTCCTACGAGCAGTACTTC. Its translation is CASSPDSISSYEQYF.